This TCR beta chain was sequenced for a study of OX40 agonist ivuxolimab in advanced cancers. Context from the whole study: Ivuxolimab was an agonistic, fully human IgG2 monoclonal antibody directed against OX40 (CD134), a costimulatory receptor. Intravenous ivuxolimab was administered to patients every 2 weeks at six dose levels: 0.01, 0.1, 0.3, 1.5, 3 and 10 mg/kg. Among the 50 to 55 dose-escalation patients, around 19 had hepatocellular carcinoma, roughly 15 melanoma, 9 renal cell carcinoma and 9 head and neck cancer. In the dose-escalation cohort, 70% to 90% of patients were male, and the mean age was roughly 60 years with a range of 23 to 79. Prior anti-PD-1, anti-PD-L1 or anti-CTLA-4 therapy was permitted, and checkpoint inhibitors had been received by 40% to 50% of dose-escalation patients. Partial responses occurred in three dose-escalation patients, of whom one had hepatocellular carcinoma and two had cutaneous melanoma. Peripheral TCRbeta sequencing aimed to test whether ivuxolimab altered TCR sequence diversity and caused clonal T-cell expansion. The paper reports the monotherapy dose-escalation portion (N of about 50 patients) of the phase I ivuxolimab trial. Broader findings and caveats from the paper: Partial responders in the 0.1-3.0 mg/kg groups had among the lowest normalized peripheral clonal expansion, especially among CD8+ T cells. At doses of 0.1 to 3.0 mg/kg, clonal expansion of both CD4+ and CD8+ T cells in blood was seen between baseline and week 6. Which antigens the clonally expanded peripheral T cells were specific for was not determined. Low levels of normalized T-cell clonal expansion were also seen in some patients who did not respond. After ivuxolimab, more expanded clones were found on average in CD8+ T cells than in CD4+ T cells.

Note on this clone: Its antigen specificity is not known. Within one base of it there is no much larger clone, and no base qualities were kept.

The trial excluded patients who had a history of autoimmune disease or were on systemic immunosuppression. Peripheral blood for TCR sequencing was collected from all dose cohorts at baseline, on cycle 4 day 1, and on cycle 7 day 1. Samples came from an open-label, multicenter, first-in-human phase I dose-escalation trial of ivuxolimab. Adults with locally advanced or metastatic melanoma, renal cell, hepatocellular, or head and neck squamous cell carcinoma were enrolled in the trial. CD4+ and CD8+ T cells were sorted separately from peripheral blood before TCR sequencing. CDR1 and CDR2, per the germline V gene, are MGHRA and YSYEKL. There are 14 amino acids in the CDR3, from cysteine to phenylalanine inclusive. Left in the record is the CDR3 DNA by itself, 42 bases read in frame from the first base. The junction carries 13 bases between V and J, which are trimmed by 1 base and 9 bases respectively.

To sequence the TCRbeta CDR3 region, genomic DNA was isolated from the sorted cells. The immunoSEQ Assay was used to sequence the TCRbeta CDR3 regions. TCRdb limited this immuneACCESS table to in-frame rearrangements with V and J called. A share of clones is missing; checked studies link under half to unresolved V genes, and the rest is unexplained. The sample contains roughly 63,000 clones, 70% to 90% of them found a single time. About 12% of the sample is held by the ten biggest clonotypes. The clonotype originates from an adult with an advanced solid tumor such as melanoma, head and neck, liver or kidney cancer. This receptor chain uses TRBV4-1 and TRBJ1-5; no D gene can be assigned with confidence. The material was CD4+ or CD8+ T cells sorted from blood, obtained in a trial of the OX40 agonist ivuxolimab. The DNA sequence reads TGCGCCAGCAGCCAAGTCGGCGGGAGTTGGCCCCAGCATTTT. Translated, this is CASSQVGGSWPQHF.